These T cell receptor beta chains were read from a single sample in a study of cytomegalovirus exposure and HLA in healthy donors. The assay was immunoSEQ multiplex PCR, and TCRdb's table has in-frame clones only and misses some. The sample has some 130,000 clones, approximately 77% seen once. Sequenced sample: PBMCs. The receptors were gathered from a young man in good health and CMV-seronegative. Both conserved end residues are part of each CDR3. The size entry is marked missing in some rows and otherwise reads once, few, many or a size class.

cdr3_aa: CASSPGTIDEQFF; v_call: TRBV18; clone_size: .; j_call: TRBJ2-1
cdr3_aa: CASSVRGTDTQYF; v_call: TRBV25-1; clone_size: few; j_call: TRBJ2-3
cdr3_aa: CASSLSGSFTGELFF; v_call: TRBV7-8; clone_size: .; j_call: TRBJ2-2
cdr3_aa: CASSLGDTATNEKLFF; v_call: TRBV7-9; clone_size: .; j_call: TRBJ1-4
cdr3_aa: CASSQAGTSGRNEQFF; v_call: TRBV4-2; clone_size: .; j_call: TRBJ2-1
cdr3_aa: CASKQGSTNEKLFF; v_call: TRBV2; clone_size: once; j_call: TRBJ1-4
cdr3_aa: CASSYSLQGYEQYF; v_call: TRBV6-5; clone_size: .; j_call: TRBJ2-7
cdr3_aa: CASRDTLGRSSGNTIYF; v_call: TRBV10-2; clone_size: .; j_call: TRBJ1-3
cdr3_aa: CSVNGQGGTDTQYF; v_call: TRBV29-1; clone_size: .; j_call: TRBJ2-3
cdr3_aa: CASSSGLAVNEQFF; v_call: TRBV7-3; clone_size: .; j_call: TRBJ2-1
cdr3_aa: CASSSPPGLAYNEQFF; v_call: TRBV9; clone_size: once; j_call: TRBJ2-1
cdr3_aa: CASSQILASGTNTYEQYF; v_call: TRBV4-1; clone_size: .; j_call: TRBJ2-7
cdr3_aa: CASSLLGGRETQYF; v_call: TRBV27; clone_size: .; j_call: TRBJ2-5
cdr3_aa: CASSPGLAGGRQETQYF; v_call: TRBV5-1; clone_size: .; j_call: TRBJ2-5
cdr3_aa: CASSLSVQGTYEQYF; v_call: TRBV27; clone_size: .; j_call: TRBJ2-7
cdr3_aa: CASSVVMGLSYNEQFF; v_call: TRBV9; clone_size: .; j_call: TRBJ2-1
cdr3_aa: CASSLGIRTDTQYF; v_call: TRBV7-2; clone_size: .; j_call: TRBJ2-3
cdr3_aa: CASSEFEGGVNTEAFF; v_call: TRBV25-1; clone_size: few; j_call: TRBJ1-1
cdr3_aa: CASSEGDRSNQPQHF; v_call: TRBV9; clone_size: .; j_call: TRBJ1-5
cdr3_aa: CSVEEQYNEQFF; v_call: TRBV29-1; clone_size: .; j_call: TRBJ2-1
cdr3_aa: CASSYRGSGNTIYF; v_call: TRBV6-5; clone_size: .; j_call: TRBJ1-3
cdr3_aa: CASRISGSPYNEQFF; v_call: TRBV10-2; clone_size: .; j_call: TRBJ2-1
cdr3_aa: CASSAGTTDTQYF; v_call: TRBV28; clone_size: .; j_call: TRBJ2-3
cdr3_aa: CASSPTAQGAITNEQFF; v_call: TRBV28; clone_size: few; j_call: TRBJ2-1
cdr3_aa: CASSLAGNTIYF; v_call: TRBV28; clone_size: .; j_call: TRBJ1-3
cdr3_aa: CASSLGRAAGGGYEQYF; v_call: TRBV27; clone_size: .; j_call: TRBJ2-7
cdr3_aa: CAWSVVGNQPQHF; v_call: TRBV30; clone_size: .; j_call: TRBJ1-5
cdr3_aa: CASSSTGDYGYTF; v_call: TRBV6-6; clone_size: .; j_call: TRBJ1-2
cdr3_aa: CASRFTVLDEQFF; v_call: TRBV6-6; clone_size: .; j_call: TRBJ2-1
cdr3_aa: CASSLASGHNEKLFF; v_call: TRBV5-1; clone_size: .; j_call: TRBJ1-4
cdr3_aa: CASSVYGDANQPQHF; v_call: TRBV6-4; clone_size: .; j_call: TRBJ1-5
cdr3_aa: CASSFDAGAGDTQYF; v_call: TRBV27; clone_size: .; j_call: TRBJ2-3
cdr3_aa: CASSFGTGMNTEAFF; v_call: TRBV7-2; clone_size: .; j_call: TRBJ1-1
cdr3_aa: CATSRDPPSYEQYF; v_call: TRBV15; clone_size: once; j_call: TRBJ2-7